This TCR beta chain was found in a study of blood T cell repertoires in COVID-19. Study-wide context: Sites across the United States, Italy and Spain contributed samples from acute and convalescent COVID-19. T cells, B-cell-depleted T cells, or PBMCs supplied cDNA or gDNA.

Germline V gene sequence: CDR1 LNHDA, CDR2 SQIVND (reference sequence). V was shortened by 2 bases and J by 4 bases, with 14 bases between the two germline ends. CDR3 length: 15 residues. The method was immunoSEQ multiplex PCR; TCRdb's version includes in-frame clones alone and lacks a portion of them. The sample lists a few hundred thousand clones, just under 90% seen once, with approximately 2% in the top ten. This study enrolled people aged 18 to 89 from approximately 25 US geographic areas. The chain links TRBV19 to TRBJ1-2, with a possible D match to TRBD1 (5 bases). The TCR comes from an older woman who had recovered from COVID-19. Sequencing was carried out using PBMCs or T cells enriched from blood (not recorded which). CDR3 loop: CASSIIAGMGYGYTF. CDR3 DNA: TGTGCCAGTAGTATAATCGCAGGGATGGGCTATGGCTACACCTTC.